A selection of T cell receptor beta chains follows, all from one sample in a study of vaccination effects on CD4 cells after COVID-19. The antigens for these receptors are not known. Only in-frame clones appear in the TCRdb table, and some are missing; sequencing was by immunoSEQ multiplex PCR. The repertoire has more than 20,000 clones, around 75% of them found once; the top ten carry roughly 19%. The material was CD4+ T cells from PBMCs cultured with HCoV-NL63 spike peptides, obtained before COVID-19 vaccination. The receptor source for this set is a human donor who received a COVID-19 vaccine. Each CDR3 is given with its conserved first and last residue. D genes are given only for firm matches. Not all rows give a size; the values are once, few, many and, for expanded clones, a class.

j_call | v_call | clone_size | d_call | cdr3_aa | cdr3_nt
TRBJ2-1 | TRBV5-1 | . | TRBD2 | CASSFPRIRREGPTSSYNEQFF | TGCGCCAGCAGCTTCCCCAGGATTCGCCGGGAGGGCCCTACCAGCTCCTACAATGAGCAGTTCTTC
TRBJ2-5 | TRBV7-9 | . | . | CASSLGGRTQYF | TGTGCCAGCAGCTTAGGAGGGCGGACCCAGTACTTC
TRBJ1-2 | TRBV9 | . | TRBD1 | CASSVQGVGGYTF | TGTGCCAGCAGCGTTCAGGGGGTAGGTGGCTACACCTTC
TRBJ2-1 | TRBV2 | . | TRBD1 | CASGQVYNEQFF | TGTGCCAGCGGACAGGTCTACAATGAGCAGTTCTTC
TRBJ2-3 | TRBV29-1 | . | TRBD2 | CSAREDTDTQYF | TGCAGCGCCCGGGAGGACACAGATACGCAGTATTTT
TRBJ1-4 | TRBV9 | . | . | CASSVEVGRSEKLFF | TGTGCCAGCAGCGTAGAAGTAGGGCGAAGCGAAAAACTGTTTTTT
TRBJ2-7 | TRBV5-1 | . | . | CASSSSFGQFGEQYF | TGCGCCAGCAGCTCCTCTTTCGGACAGTTTGGGGAGCAGTACTTC
TRBJ1-1 | TRBV5-1 | . | . | CASSMALDTEAFF | TGCGCCAGCAGCATGGCGCTTGACACTGAAGCTTTCTTT
TRBJ2-7 | TRBV20-1 | . | TRBD2 | CSASSPGLAGVDEQYF | TGCAGTGCTAGTTCCCCCGGACTAGCGGGAGTTGACGAGCAGTACTTC
TRBJ2-1 | TRBV6-6 | . | TRBD2 | CASGSSGVYNEQFF | TGTGCCAGCGGTTCTAGCGGGGTCTACAATGAGCAGTTCTTC
TRBJ2-5 | TRBV4-1 | . | TRBD2 | CASSLGLAGVQGETQYF | TGCGCCAGCAGCCTAGGACTAGCGGGAGTTCAGGGAGAGACCCAGTACTTC
TRBJ1-3 | TRBV10-3 | once | . | CAISGPEPSGNTIYF | TGTGCCATCAGTGGCCCAGAACCCTCTGGAAACACCATATATTTT
TRBJ2-1 | TRBV7-2 | few | TRBD2 | CASSLAGGRYNEQFF | TGTGCCAGCAGTCTAGCGGGGGGGCGATACAATGAGCAGTTCTTC
TRBJ2-7 | TRBV13 | . | TRBD2 | CASSNQLAGVGEQYF | TGTGCCAGCAGCAACCAACTAGCGGGAGTCGGCGAGCAGTACTTC
TRBJ2-3 | TRBV25-1 | . | TRBD2 | CASSESGGGYTDTQYF | TGTGCCAGCAGTGAATCAGGCGGGGGGTACACAGATACGCAGTATTTT
TRBJ1-5 | TRBV5-6 | large | TRBD1 | CASSYWTGGSQPQHF | TGTGCCAGCAGCTATTGGACAGGGGGTTCTCAGCCCCAGCATTTT
TRBJ1-2 | TRBV7-9 | few | TRBD1 | CASSPIQGVGYTF | TGTGCCAGCAGCCCCATACAGGGGGTCGGCTACACCTTC
TRBJ1-1 | TRBV5-1 | few | TRBD1 | CASSWTGLNTEAFF | TGCGCCAGCAGCTGGACAGGGTTGAACACTGAAGCTTTCTTT
TRBJ2-6 | TRBV2 | . | . | CASTQNSGANVLTF | TGTGCCAGCACTCAAAACTCTGGGGCCAACGTCCTGACTTTC
TRBJ2-3 | TRBV29-1 | . | . | CSVPLGQDTQYF | TGCAGCGTTCCTCTCGGACAAGATACGCAGTATTTT
TRBJ1-3 | TRBV15 | . | . | CATSRGVAGPSSGNTIYF | TGTGCCACCAGCAGAGGTGTAGCAGGGCCGAGCTCTGGAAACACCATATATTTT
TRBJ1-4 | TRBV28 | . | . | CATEATNEKLFF | TGTGCCACTGAAGCAACTAATGAAAAACTGTTTTTT
TRBJ1-1 | TRBV14 | . | TRBD1 | CASSPQGVRAFF | TGTGCCAGCAGCCCTCAGGGGGTTCGAGCTTTCTTT
TRBJ1-5 | TRBV10-3 | once | . | CAISERGANQPQHF | TGTGCCATCAGTGAGCGGGGGGCTAATCAGCCCCAGCATTTT
TRBJ2-7 | TRBV2 | . | . | CASSEGSSYEQYF | TGTGCCAGCAGTGAAGGGTCCTCCTACGAGCAGTACTTC
TRBJ1-6 | TRBV10-3 | . | . | CAIRWDTNSPLHF | TGTGCCATCAGGTGGGACACTAATTCACCCCTCCACTTT
TRBJ1-6 | TRBV6-5 | . | . | CASSRVSYNSPLHF | TGTGCCAGCAGTCGAGTATCCTATAATTCACCCCTCCACTTT
TRBJ2-2 | TRBV5-1 | . | . | CASSPRGSVTGELFF | TGCGCCAGCAGCCCGCGGGGTAGCGTCACCGGGGAGCTGTTTTTT
TRBJ2-5 | TRBV5-5 | . | . | CASSPEVQETQYF | TGTGCCAGCAGCCCGGAGGTCCAAGAGACCCAGTACTTC
TRBJ2-3 | TRBV11-2 | few | . | CASTLGDTQYF | TGTGCCAGCACCCTGGGGGATACGCAGTATTTT
TRBJ2-1 | TRBV27 | . | TRBD2 | CASSLLAGASYNEQFF | TGTGCCAGCAGTTTACTAGCGGGGGCCTCCTACAATGAGCAGTTCTTC
TRBJ2-1 | TRBV30 | once | TRBD1 | CALNRGGLTEQFF | TGTGCCTTAAACAGGGGTGGGCTCACTGAGCAGTTCTTC
TRBJ1-1 | TRBV6-2/TRBV6-3 | . | TRBD1 | CASSSHRGKNTEAFF | TGTGCCAGCAGTTCGCACAGGGGCAAGAACACTGAAGCTTTCTTT
TRBJ1-2 | TRBV27 | once | . | CASRSPYRRDYGYTF | TGTGCCAGCAGGTCCCCATATCGGAGGGACTATGGCTACACCTTC
TRBJ1-3 | TRBV19 | . | TRBD1 | CASSIAKNRGSAGNTIYF | TGTGCCAGTAGTATAGCCAAGAACAGGGGGTCGGCTGGAAACACCATATATTTT
TRBJ1-2 | TRBV3-1/TRBV3-2 | . | . | CASSQVPPTYGYTF | TGTGCCAGCAGCCAAGTCCCCCCCACTTATGGCTACACCTTC
TRBJ1-2 | TRBV5-4 | few | . | CASSQQGWDYGYTF | TGTGCCAGCAGCCAACAGGGATGGGACTATGGCTACACCTTC
TRBJ2-3 | TRBV3-1/TRBV3-2 | . | TRBD2 | CASSLRGGTDTQYF | TGTGCCAGCAGCCTACGGGGGGGGACAGATACGCAGTATTTT
TRBJ1-3 | TRBV2 | . | . | CASKSGERFFSGNTIYF | TGTGCCAGCAAAAGTGGTGAAAGGTTTTTCTCTGGAAACACCATATATTTT
TRBJ1-1 | TRBV5-4 | . | TRBD1 | CASSFTPRQGSTEAFF | TGTGCCAGCAGCTTTACCCCTCGACAGGGTAGCACTGAAGCTTTCTTT
TRBJ2-3 | TRBV2 | few | . | CASSPPFTDTQYF | TGTGCCAGCAGTCCGCCCTTCACAGATACGCAGTATTTT